This T cell receptor (beta chain) was recovered during a study of blood T cells in healthy people across ages. Germline V gene data show CDR1 as SEHNR and CDR2 as FQNEAQ (reference sequence). CDR3 length equals 14 residues. To note about this clonotype: One end of the junction varies from germline; a read error may be responsible.

A second PCR, run for 7 to 11 cycles, used a sample-barcoded 5' primer plus a J-beta primer mix. TCRdb itself ran the 5' RACE reads through MiXCR, one entry per CDR3 protein. The table has fewer than 900,000 distinct CDR3 sequences, about 40% seen once; the top ten hold 20%. Sequencing input: blood. This receptor was obtained from a woman aged 55-70 years in good health. The chain uses TRBV7-9 and TRBJ2-5, with 7 nucleotides matching TRBD1. The CDR3 here is CASSLLGQQEAQYF. The CDR3 DNA follows: TGTGCCAGCAGCCTACTGGGACAGCAAGAGGCCCAGTACTTC.